The source of this TCR beta chain is a study of blood T cell repertoires in COVID-19. Methods used by the authors: Scientists estimated how many nucleated cells there were by amplifying reference gene primers. Assay: immunoSEQ multiplex PCR; the TCRdb copy retains only in-frame clones and omits some. For V, J and clone size, that table is used; D and trimming come from the DNA. The sample includes about 190,000 clones, 79% seen only once; the top ten take 17%. Sequencing used peripheral blood. The receptor was derived from a man in his sixties with active or convalescent COVID-19.

The CDR3 protein is CASSELGQEQFF. CDR3 sequence (DNA): TGTGCCAGCAGTGAACTTGGGCAGGAGCAGTTCTTC. The chain has TRBV25-1 and TRBJ2-1; no clear D gene. CDR3 length: 12 amino acids. Germline values: CDR1 MGHDK, CDR2 SYGVNS. Trimming removed 2 bases from V and 10 bases from J, with 9 bases in between.